This TCR beta chain came from a study of cytomegalovirus exposure and HLA in healthy donors. The assay was immunoSEQ multiplex PCR, and TCRdb's table has in-frame clones only and misses some. Of around 200,000 clones in the sample, 84% are singletons; the top ten hold 2.5% to 3.5%. J was trimmed by 4 bases and V by 3 bases; bases with no gene match: 9. Germline V gives CDR1 KGHSH, CDR2 LQKENI. The CDR3 loop spans 16 amino acids. This chain links TRBV18 with TRBJ2-3, with 8 bases lining up with TRBD2. The sample consisted of PBMCs. The clonotype originates from a woman younger than 30 in good health and CMV-seropositive. The CDR3 nucleotides are TGTGCCAGCTCACCGCCTGGACTAGCTGTCGCAGATACGCAGTATTTT. It encodes CASSPPGLAVADTQYF.